The clone carrying this T cell receptor beta chain was recorded at least ten times. These data come from a study of preoperative IRX-2 immunotherapy in early breast cancer. Measured with immunoSEQ multiplex PCR; TCRdb has only the in-frame clones, and not every one. The sample includes around 95,000 clones, about nine tenths of them seen just once. The CDR3 has 16 amino acids. J was trimmed by 3 bases and V by 5 bases; bases with no gene match: 11. Germline values: CDR1 MNHGY, CDR2 SAAAGT. Treatment denoted: preoperative locoregional IRX-2 cytokine immunotherapy. This phase Ib study tested locoregional IRX-2 cytokine immunotherapy given before surgery.

The rearrangement uses TRBV6-8 and TRBJ2-7; TRBD1 agrees at 9 bases. The material sequenced was tumor tissue, taken after IRX-2 immunotherapy. The clonotype originates from a human donor with breast cancer. The CDR3 region has the DNA TGTGCCAGCAGTCCCAACAATCGACAGGGGGACTACGAGCAGTACTTC. Translating gives CASSPNNRQGDYEQYF.